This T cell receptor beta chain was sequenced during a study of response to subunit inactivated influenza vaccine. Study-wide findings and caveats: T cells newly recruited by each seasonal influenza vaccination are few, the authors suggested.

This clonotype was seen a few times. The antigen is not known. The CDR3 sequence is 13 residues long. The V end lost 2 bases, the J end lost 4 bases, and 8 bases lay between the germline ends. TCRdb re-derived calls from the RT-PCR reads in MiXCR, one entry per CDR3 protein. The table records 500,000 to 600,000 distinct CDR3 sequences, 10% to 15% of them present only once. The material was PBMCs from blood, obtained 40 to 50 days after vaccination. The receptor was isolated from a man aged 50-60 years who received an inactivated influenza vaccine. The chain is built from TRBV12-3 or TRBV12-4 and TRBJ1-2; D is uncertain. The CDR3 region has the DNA TGTGCCAGCAGTTTAACCGAGGTCTATGGCTACACCTTC. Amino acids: CASSLTEVYGYTF.